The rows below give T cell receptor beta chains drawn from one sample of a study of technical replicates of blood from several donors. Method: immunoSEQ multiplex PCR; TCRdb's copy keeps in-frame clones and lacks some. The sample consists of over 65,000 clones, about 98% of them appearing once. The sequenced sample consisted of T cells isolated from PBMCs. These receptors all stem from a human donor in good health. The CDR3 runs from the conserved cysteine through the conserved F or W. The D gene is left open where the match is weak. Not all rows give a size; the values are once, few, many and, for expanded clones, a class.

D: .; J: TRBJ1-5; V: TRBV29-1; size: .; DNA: TGCAGCCTGGGGGGTCAGCCCCAGCATTTT; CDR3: CSLGGQPQHF
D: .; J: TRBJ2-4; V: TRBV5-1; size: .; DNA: TGCGCCAGCAGCCTGACGACAGATAGCATTCAGTACTTC; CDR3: CASSLTTDSIQYF
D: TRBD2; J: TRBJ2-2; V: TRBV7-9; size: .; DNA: TGTGCCAGCATCCTGGCCCCTAGCGGACTGTTAACCGGGGAGCTGTTTTTT; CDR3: CASILAPSGLLTGELFF
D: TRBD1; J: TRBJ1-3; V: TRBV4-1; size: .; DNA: TGCGCCAGCAGCCAAGACCGGCCGGACAGGGGGGGAAGAACCATATATTTT; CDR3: CASSQDRPDRGGRTIYF
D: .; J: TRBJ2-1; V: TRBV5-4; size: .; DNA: TGTGCCAGCGCGAGAAGAACACCAGGGAATGAGCAGTTCTTC; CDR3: CASARRTPGNEQFF
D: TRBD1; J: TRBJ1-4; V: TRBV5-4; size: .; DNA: TGTGCCAGCAGCATACAGGGGGCAGGGGAAAAACTGTTTTTT; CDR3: CASSIQGAGEKLFF
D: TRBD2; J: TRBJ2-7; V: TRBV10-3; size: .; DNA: TGTGCCATCAGGGACCCATCTTTTAATAGCGGGACTCCCTACGAGCAGTACTTC; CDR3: CAIRDPSFNSGTPYEQYF
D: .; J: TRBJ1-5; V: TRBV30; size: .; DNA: TGTGCCTGGAGCTCTACCTATCAGCCCCAGCATTTT; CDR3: CAWSSTYQPQHF
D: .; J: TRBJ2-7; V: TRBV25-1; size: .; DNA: TGTGCCAGCAGTCCCTGGGTGGAGGCCTTCGGCGAGCAGTACTTC; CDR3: CASSPWVEAFGEQYF
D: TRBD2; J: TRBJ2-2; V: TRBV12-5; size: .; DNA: TGTGCTAGTGGTCCGGGAGGGTACACCGGGGAGCTGTTTTTT; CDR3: CASGPGGYTGELFF
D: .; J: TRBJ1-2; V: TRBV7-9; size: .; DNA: TGTGCCAGCAGCTTAGAGGTCCACGGGGGCTACACCTTC; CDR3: CASSLEVHGGYTF
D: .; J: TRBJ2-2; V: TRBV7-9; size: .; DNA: TGTGCCAGCAGTGCTAGCGTGTCCACCGGGGAGCTGTTTTTT; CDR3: CASSASVSTGELFF
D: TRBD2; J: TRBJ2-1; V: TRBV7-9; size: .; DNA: TGTGCCAGCAGCGACCGACTAGCGGGAGGGCCGTACAATGAGCAGTTCTTC; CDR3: CASSDRLAGGPYNEQFF
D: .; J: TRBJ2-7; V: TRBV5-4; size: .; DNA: TGTGCCAGCAGCTTAGGTGCCGGGGGAATCTCCTACGAGCAGTACTTC; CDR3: CASSLGAGGISYEQYF
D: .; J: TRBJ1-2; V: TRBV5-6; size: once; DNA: TGTGCCAGCAGCCTGACAGAGTATGGCTACACCTTC; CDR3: CASSLTEYGYTF
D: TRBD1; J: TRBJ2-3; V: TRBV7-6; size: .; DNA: TGTGCCAGCAGCTTAGTAGGACAGGGGCCTACAGATACGCAGTATTTT; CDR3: CASSLVGQGPTDTQYF
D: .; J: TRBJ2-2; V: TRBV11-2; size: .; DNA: TGTGCCAGCAGCCCCTTGACAGGGAACACCGGGGAGCTGTTTTTT; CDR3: CASSPLTGNTGELFF
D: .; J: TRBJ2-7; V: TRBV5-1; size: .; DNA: TGCGCCAGCAGCTACCGGGACACATACGAGCAGTACTTC; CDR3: CASSYRDTYEQYF
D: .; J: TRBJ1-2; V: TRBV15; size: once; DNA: TGTGCCACCAGCAGAGTCCTTACAGGAAACTATGGCTACACCTTC; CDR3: CATSRVLTGNYGYTF
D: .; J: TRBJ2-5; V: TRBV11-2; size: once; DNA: TGTGCCAGCAGCTTAGATGCGCGGGTCCAAGAGACCCAGTACTTC; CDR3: CASSLDARVQETQYF
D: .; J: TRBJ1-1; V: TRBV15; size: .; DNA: TGTGCCACCAGCAGAGATCGAACAGTCATATCGGCTTTCTTT; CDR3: CATSRDRTVISAFF
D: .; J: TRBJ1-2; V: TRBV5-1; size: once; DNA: TGCGCCAGCAGCTTGGGAGGAGACAACTATGGCTACACCTTC; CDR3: CASSLGGDNYGYTF